These 31 T cell receptor beta chains share one sample of origin, sequenced in a study of blood T cell repertoires in COVID-19. The table came from immunoSEQ multiplex PCR; TCRdb's copy has only in-frame clones and leaves some out. The profile covers 150,000 to 200,000 clones, with about 88% appearing a single time and roughly 0.8% taken by the ten largest. The sample was PBMCs or T cells enriched from blood (not recorded which). The receptor set was obtained from a woman aged 18-29 years who had recovered from COVID-19.

The chain couples TRBV18 to TRBJ2-3; 9 bases align to TRBD1. The CDR3 consists of 14 residues. With V trimmed by 4 bases and J by 3 bases, 2 bases remained unmatched. CDR1 KGHSH and CDR2 LQKENI come from the germline V gene. For the CDR3, the DNA is TGTGCCAGCTCACGCGGACAGGGGACAGATACGCAGTATTTT. Residues: CASSRGQGTDTQYF.

The V gene is TRBV2, the J gene TRBJ2-7, with D maybe TRBD2 (5 bases). Germline lookup yields CDR1 SNHLY and CDR2 FYNNEI. This CDR3 comprises 12 residues. Trimming took 7 bases from V and 5 from J, leaving 12 bases between them. CDR3 in amino acids: CASKSDSDEQYF. The CDR3 bases are TGTGCCAGCAAATCGGACTCGGACGAGCAGTACTTC. Variable domain in full (rest from reference TRBV2 and TRBJ2-7): EPEVTQTPSHQVTQMGQEVILRCVPISNHLYFYWYRQILGQKVEFLVSFYNNEISEKSEIFDDQFSVERPDGSNFTLKIRSTKLEDSAMYFCASKSDSDEQYFGPGTRLTVT.

The chain couples TRBV29-1 to TRBJ2-5; 9 positions agree with TRBD1. The V gene's germline CDR1 is SQVTM and CDR2 ANQGSEA. V trimming: 8 bases; J trimming: 4 bases; junction bases outside the gene matches: 8. There are 13 residues in the CDR3. The CDR3 DNA follows: TGCAGCACAATGGGACAGGGCAGAGAGACCCAGTACTTC. Translating gives CSTMGQGRETQYF.

The V gene is TRBV6-5, the J gene TRBJ2-1; maybe TRBD2 (5 bases). CDR1 MNHEY and CDR2 SVGAGI come from the germline V gene. There are 12 residues in the CDR3. V lost 4 bases and J 8 bases, leaving 9 bases between the germline ends. CDR3 in DNA: TGTGCCAGCAGTTTCAGCGGAGATGAGCAGTTCTTC. It yields the protein CASSFSGDEQFF.

Points on this clone: One junction end does not reproduce the germline sequence, and a read error may be involved. The chain employs TRBV19 and TRBJ1-1; perhaps TRBD1 as D (6 bases). This CDR3 contains 15 residues. From germline, CDR1 is LNHDA and CDR2 SQIVND (reference sequence). The CDR3 nucleotides read TGTGCCAGTAGTGTAGACAGGCTCATGGACACTGAAGCTTTCTTT. It yields the protein CASSVDRLMDTEAFF.

In DNA form, the CDR3 reads TGTGCCAGCTCACCACCGGGTAGCGGGGGCTACGAGCAGTACTTC. It codes for CASSPPGSGGYEQYF. The rearrangement joins TRBV18 to TRBJ2-7; 9 nucleotides match TRBD2. The germline V gene encodes CDR1 KGHSH and CDR2 LQKENI. The CDR3 sequence is 15 residues long. After removal of 0 bases from V and 3 bases from J, the junction contained 3 bases not matched to a gene.

The chain recombines TRBV19 with TRBJ2-1; a possible D gene is TRBD1 (8 bases). The V end lost 4 bases, the J end lost 4 bases, and 17 bases lay between the germline ends. This CDR3 has 16 amino acids. Germline CDR1 LNHDA, CDR2 SQIVND (reference sequence). In nucleotides, the CDR3 is TGTGCCAGTAGTAAAGACAGGGGACTAACTTACAATGAGCAGTTCTTC. This sequence encodes CASSKDRGLTYNEQFF.

This CDR3 is CASSLTGGPFTDTQYF. The CDR3 DNA is TGTGCCAGCAGCCTGACGGGAGGGCCTTTTACAGATACGCAGTATTTT. The chain joins TRBV3-1 (or the pseudogene TRBV3-2) to TRBJ2-3, with 8 bases that match TRBD2. Germline trimming cut 4 bases from V and 3 bases from J; bases unmatched to any gene: 9. The V gene's germline CDR1 is LGHDT and CDR2 YNNKEL (reference sequence). The CDR3 has 16 amino acids.

The chain is built from TRBV5-4 and TRBJ2-1; D not resolved. From germline, CDR1 is SGHNT and CDR2 YYREEE (reference sequence). CDR3 length: 12 residues. V lost 2 bases to trimming and J lost 5 bases, with 5 bases between them. The CDR3 loop reads CASSFRDNEQFF. In nucleotides, the CDR3 is TGTGCCAGCAGCTTCCGAGACAATGAGCAGTTCTTC.

As to this clone: The germline gene is not matched at one end of the junction; a read error may be the cause. The rearrangement joins TRBV7-9 to TRBJ1-2; unclear D gene. Germline values: CDR1 SEHNR, CDR2 FQNEAQ (reference sequence). This CDR3 spans 16 amino acids. The CDR3 DNA sequence: TGTGCCAGCAGCCTAGCGGGCAATCTACCAAGCTATGGCTACACCTTC. This codes for CASSLAGNLPSYGYTF.

The genes are TRBV29-1 and TRBJ2-1; 12 nucleotides align to TRBD2. J lost 10 bases, V lost 3 bases, and 4 bases had no gene match. Germline loops: CDR1 SQVTM, CDR2 ANQGSEA. The CDR3 has 13 amino acids. The CDR3 here is CSVDPGLAGEQFF. CDR3 DNA: TGCAGCGTTGACCCCGGACTAGCGGGAGAGCAGTTCTTC.

The V and J genes are TRBV30 and TRBJ2-7; the match to TRBD2 covers 11 bases. The junction had 7 bases not matched to a gene; V was cut back by 4 bases and J by 5 bases. Germline V lookup: CDR1 GTSNPN, CDR2 SVGIG (reference sequence). The CDR3 has 14 residues. The CDR3 reads CAWTETSGDDEQYF. The CDR3 coding sequence is TGTGCCTGGACCGAGACTAGCGGGGACGACGAGCAGTACTTC.

The DNA of the CDR3 is TGTGCCAGCGGGCGGGACAGGGTAGACGAGCAGTACTTC. Translated, it gives CASGRDRVDEQYF. The chain links TRBV6-5 to TRBJ2-7; 9 nucleotides align to TRBD1. Germline V CDR1 and CDR2: MNHEY, SVGAGI. The trim removed 8 bases at V and 5 bases at J, leaving 7 bases unmatched. This CDR3 comprises 13 residues.

V is TRBV2 and J is TRBJ1-2, with 9 nucleotides matching TRBD1. CDR3 size: 13 residues. Looked up from germline, CDR1 is SNHLY and CDR2 is FYNNEI. The trim removed 9 bases at V and 4 bases at J, leaving 6 bases unmatched. CDR3 sequence reads: CASTGGAGYGYTF. The CDR3 region has the DNA TGTGCCAGTACAGGGGGCGCCGGCTATGGCTACACCTTC.

The J gene is TRBJ1-2, the V gene TRBV5-1; no reliable D call. The V gene lost 2 bases and the J gene lost 3 bases, with 29 bases spanning the gap. CDR3 size: 20 residues. From germline, CDR1 is SGHRS and CDR2 YFSETQ. The CDR3 nucleotides are TGCGCCAGCAGCTTCAAAGTTGGGCGGGGAGAATCAAAGGAAGACTATGGCTACACCTTC. This encodes CASSFKVGRGESKEDYGYTF. Using reference TRBV5-1 and TRBJ1-2 for the parts outside the CDR3, the full variable domain is KAGVTQTPRYLIKTRGQQVTLSCSPISGHRSVSWYQQTPGQGLQFLFEYFSETQRNKGNFPGRFSGRQFSNSRSEMNVSTLELGDSALYLCASSFKVGRGESKEDYGYTFGSGTRLTVV.

The rearrangement uses TRBV15 and TRBJ2-7, with 7 positions matching TRBD2. V lost 5 bases, J lost 6 bases, and 1 base stayed unmatched. The CDR3 is 11 residues long. Germline V gives CDR1 LNHNV, CDR2 YYDKDF (reference sequence). The CDR3 DNA is TGTGCCACCAGCTCGGGGGGCGAGCAGTACTTC. Encoded protein: CATSSGGEQYF.

This clone was seen a few times. This chain connects TRBV5-4 to TRBJ2-1; D might be TRBD1 (5 bases). The length of the CDR3 is 13 residues. Trimming stripped 0 bases from V and 7 bases from J, with 8 bases between. The germline CDR1 and CDR2 sequences are SGHNT and YYREEE (reference sequence). CDR3 DNA sequence: TGTGCCAGCAGCTTGGAGGGGATTAATGAGCAGTTCTTC. It translates to CASSLEGINEQFF.

The chain couples TRBV11-3 to TRBJ2-2, with no clear D. V was clipped by 5 bases and J by 7 bases, with 11 bases between them. The CDR3 covers 13 residues. Germline V CDR1 and CDR2: SGHNT, YENEEA. The CDR3 reads CASSLQTGGELFF. DNA of the CDR3: TGTGCCAGCAGCCTACAAACGGGCGGGGAGCTGTTTTTT.

Written as DNA, the CDR3 is TGCGCCAGCAGCCAAGATCGCACAGCCAATTATGAAGCTTTCTTT. Protein product: CASSQDRTANYEAFF. The rearrangement uses TRBV4-1 and TRBJ1-1; D is undetermined. The CDR3 consists of 15 residues. Germline CDR1 MGHRA, CDR2 YSYEKL. The ends were cut back, 0 bases at V and 7 bases at J, with 15 bases in the middle.

This chain connects TRBV2 to TRBJ1-2, with TRBD1 identical over 11 bases. The CDR3 length is 14 residues. The V gene end was trimmed by 4 bases and the J gene end by 10 bases; junction bases not matched to a gene: 8. Germline V gives CDR1 SNHLY, CDR2 FYNNEI. CDR3 region: CASSGGTGGRDYTF. The DNA for the CDR3 is TGTGCCAGCAGTGGGGGGACAGGGGGTCGAGACTACACCTTC.

V is TRBV28 and J is TRBJ1-2; 9 bases fit TRBD1. Germline V gene sequence: CDR1 MDHEN, CDR2 SYDVKM. Losses at the gene ends were 3 bases for V and 5 bases for J; bases not matched to a gene: 4. This CDR3 spans 14 amino acids. CDR3 sequence reads: CASSFGDRVYGYTF. The CDR3 DNA follows: TGTGCCAGCAGTTTTGGGGACAGGGTTTATGGCTACACCTTC.

The DNA for the CDR3 is TGTGCCAGCAGCCATCCGAGGGGGGGTCTCACAGATACGCAGTATTTT. Its translation is CASSHPRGGLTDTQYF. The chain recombines TRBV3-1 (or the pseudogene TRBV3-2) with TRBJ2-3, with D maybe TRBD2 (7 bases). This CDR3 has 16 amino acids. V lost 3 bases and J lost 2, with 15 bases in between. The germline gives CDR1 LGHDT, CDR2 YNNKEL (reference sequence).

The CDR3 loop reads CASSPNRVGYGYTF. The CDR3 nucleotides read TGTGCCAGCTCGCCCAACAGGGTTGGCTATGGCTACACCTTC. This chain joins TRBV18 and TRBJ1-2; a weak D match, TRBD1 (6 bases). V lost 6 bases to trimming and J lost 4 bases, with 15 bases between them. CDR1 and CDR2 (germline): KGHSH, LQKENI. This CDR3 has 14 amino acids.

The genes are TRBV5-1 and TRBJ2-2; TRBD2 matches at 7 bases. The J segment lost 1 base and the V segment lost 0 bases, leaving 3 bases of the junction unmatched. The CDR3 totals 16 residues. CDR1 is SGHRS, CDR2 YFSETQ, per germline. The CDR3 here is CASSLEVAGNTGELFF. The CDR3 region has the DNA TGCGCCAGCAGCTTGGAGGTAGCGGGGAACACCGGGGAGCTGTTTTTT. The full variable domain, completed using reference TRBV5-1 and TRBJ2-2, is KAGVTQTPRYLIKTRGQQVTLSCSPISGHRSVSWYQQTPGQGLQFLFEYFSETQRNKGNFPGRFSGRQFSNSRSEMNVSTLELGDSALYLCASSLEVAGNTGELFFGEGSRLTVL.

This chain joins TRBV9 and TRBJ2-7; 9 nucleotides match TRBD2. This CDR3 is built from 12 residues. Germline V CDR1 and CDR2: SGDLS, YYNGEE. J gave up 6 bases and V 4 bases, and 2 bases lay outside the gene matches. The DNA for the CDR3 is TGTGCCAGCAGCCCGACTAGCGGCGAGCAGTACTTC. Residues: CASSPTSGEQYF. Together with reference TRBV9 and TRBJ2-7, the CDR3 gives the full variable domain: DSGVTQTPKHLITATGQRVTLRCSPRSGDLSVYWYQQSLDQGLQFLIQYYNGEERAKGNILERFSAQQFPDLHSELNLSSLELGDSALYFCASSPTSGEQYFGPGTRLTVT.

The chain employs TRBV27 and TRBJ2-1; D is possibly TRBD2 (6 bases). This CDR3 contains 17 residues. Germline-derived CDR1 and CDR2 are MNHEY and SMNVEV (reference sequence). Between the trimmed V and J ends, which lost 7 bases and 8 bases, there was a span of 27 bases. The DNA of the CDR3 is TGTGCCAGCACAACCACCGCGGGGACGGGAGCTGGGGATGAGCAGTTCTTC. Translation gives CASTTTAGTGAGDEQFF.

This clone came up a few times. This chain links TRBV4-1 with TRBJ1-2; D remains unclear. The CDR3 is made up of 14 amino acids. Germline V gene lookup returns CDR1 MGHRA and CDR2 YSYEKL. V shed 2 bases and J shed 4 bases, with 11 bases lying between them. The CDR3 loop is CASSQLRVPYGYTF. CDR3 nucleotide sequence: TGCGCCAGCAGCCAATTAAGAGTACCCTATGGCTACACCTTC.

The chain recombines TRBV7-2 with TRBJ2-1; 10 nucleotides line up with TRBD2. The CDR3 consists of 17 residues. Germline values: CDR1 SGHTA, CDR2 FQGNSA. The junction had 7 bases not matched to a gene; V was cut back by 5 bases and J by 0 bases. The DNA for the CDR3 is TGTGCCAGCAGCCAAACTAGCGGGGTTAGCTCCTACAATGAGCAGTTCTTC. As protein: CASSQTSGVSSYNEQFF.

The chain recombines TRBV7-9 with TRBJ2-1; 10 bases match TRBD2. The J segment lost 9 bases and the V segment lost 1 base, leaving 6 bases of the junction unmatched. The CDR3 spans 15 residues. CDR1 and CDR2 (germline): SEHNR, FQNEAQ (reference sequence). CDR3 sequence reads: CASSLVPSGSPEQFF. In DNA form, the CDR3 reads TGTGCCAGCAGCTTAGTTCCTAGCGGGAGCCCTGAGCAGTTCTTC.

This clone was seen once. The chain recombines TRBV11-2 with TRBJ1-3; D unresolved. The CDR3 is made up of 15 amino acids. Germline CDR1 is SGHAT and CDR2 is FQNNGV. Deletions cut 5 bases from V and 2 bases from J, with 13 bases between. The CDR3, as DNA: TGTGCCAGCAGCGAGGGAGTCCCCGCTGGAAACACCATATATTTT. It translates to CASSEGVPAGNTIYF.

V usage is TRBV25-1 and J usage is TRBJ1-4; D not certain. Germline-derived CDR1 and CDR2 are MGHDK and SYGVNS. V was pared by 8 bases and J by 7 bases, with 11 bases between. The CDR3 is 12 residues long. The DNA for the CDR3 is TGTGCCAGCGCCCGAGGGTCTGAAAAACTGTTTTTT. This gives the protein CASARGSEKLFF. The entire variable domain, with the rest obtained from reference TRBV25-1 and TRBJ1-4, is as follows: EADIYQTPRYLVIGTGKKITLECSQTMGHDKMYWYQQDPGMELHLIHYSYGVNSTEKGDLSSESTVSRIRTEHFPLTLESARPSHTSQYLCASARGSEKLFFGSGTQLSVL.